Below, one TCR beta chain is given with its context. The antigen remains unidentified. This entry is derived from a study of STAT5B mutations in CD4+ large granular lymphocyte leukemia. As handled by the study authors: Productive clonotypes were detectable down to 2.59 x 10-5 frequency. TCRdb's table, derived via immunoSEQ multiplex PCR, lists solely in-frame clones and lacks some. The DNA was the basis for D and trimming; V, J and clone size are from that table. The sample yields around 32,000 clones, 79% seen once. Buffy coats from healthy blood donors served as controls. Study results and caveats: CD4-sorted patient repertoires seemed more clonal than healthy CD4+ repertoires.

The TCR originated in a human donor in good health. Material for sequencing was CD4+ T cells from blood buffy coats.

CDR3 DNA: TGTGCCAGCAGCTTATCGAGCACCTCCCCTAACTATGGCTACACCTTC. It encodes CASSLSSTSPNYGYTF. This chain connects TRBV7-2 to TRBJ1-2; unclear D gene. Between the trimmed V and J ends, which lost 2 bases and 0 bases, there was a span of 13 bases. The CDR3 totals 16 residues. Germline CDR1 reads SGHTA; CDR2 reads FQGNSA.